This TCR beta chain emerged from a study of T cells in narcolepsy. Study results and limitations: In some patient and control memory CD4+ samples, autoreactive clones were absent. HCRT-specific and TRIB2-specific autoreactive clonotypes appeared among same-patient CSF and blood CD4+ clonotypes.

CDR3 length equals 14 residues. V was pared by 4 bases and J by 5 bases, with 5 bases of the junction left unmatched. CDR1 is SGHVS and CDR2 is FNYEAQ in the germline V gene. Note on this clone: Its specificity is unknown.

Data came from immunoSEQ multiplex PCR; TCRdb stores just in-frame clones and leaves some out. Of some 35,000 clones in the sample, approximately 80% are singletons; the top ten hold 2% to 2.5%. This chain joins TRBV7-6 and TRBJ2-5, with 9 bases that match TRBD2. The source material was memory (CD45RA-) CD4+ T cells from blood. This clonotype was obtained from a human donor in good health. Here the CDR3 DNA reads TGTGCCAGCAGCTCAGGACTAGCGCGTGAGACCCAGTACTTC. It is translated as CASSSGLARETQYF.